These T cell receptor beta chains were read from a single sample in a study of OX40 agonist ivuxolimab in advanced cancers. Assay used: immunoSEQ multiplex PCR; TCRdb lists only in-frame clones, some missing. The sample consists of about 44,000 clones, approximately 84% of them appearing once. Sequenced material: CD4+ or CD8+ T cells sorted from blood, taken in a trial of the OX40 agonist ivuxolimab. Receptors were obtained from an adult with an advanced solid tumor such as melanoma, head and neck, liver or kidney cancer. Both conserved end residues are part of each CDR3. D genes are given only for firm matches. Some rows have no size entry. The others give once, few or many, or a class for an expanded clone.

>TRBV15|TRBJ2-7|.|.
CATSRDVRDTGSYEQYF
TGTGCCACCAGCAGAGATGTGCGGGACACCGGCTCCTACGAGCAGTACTTC
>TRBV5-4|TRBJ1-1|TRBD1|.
CASSQPRTGVTEAFF
TGTGCCAGCAGCCAGCCCCGGACAGGGGTCACTGAAGCTTTCTTT
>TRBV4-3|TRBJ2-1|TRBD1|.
CASSLQGPPSYNEQFF
TGCGCCAGCAGCTTACAGGGGCCCCCCTCCTACAATGAGCAGTTCTTC
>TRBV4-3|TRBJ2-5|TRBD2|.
CASSLGTSGRGGEETQYF
TGCGCCAGCAGCCTAGGGACTAGCGGGAGAGGGGGAGAGGAGACCCAGTACTTC
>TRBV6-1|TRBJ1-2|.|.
CASRRGGSYGYTF
TGTGCCAGCAGGCGGGGGGGATCCTATGGCTACACCTTC
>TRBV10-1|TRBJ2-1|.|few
CASSPTSYEQFF
TGCGCCAGCAGTCCGACTAGTTATGAGCAGTTCTTC
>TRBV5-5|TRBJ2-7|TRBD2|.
CASSRSLAGVSYEQYF
TGTGCCAGCAGCCGATCCCTAGCGGGAGTTTCCTACGAGCAGTACTTC
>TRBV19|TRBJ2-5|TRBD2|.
CASSIGREGLETQYF
TGTGCCAGTAGTATTGGGCGGGAGGGCCTAGAGACCCAGTACTTC
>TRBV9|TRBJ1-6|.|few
CASSARGTPLHF
TGTGCCAGCAGCGCTAGGGGGACTCCCCTCCACTTT
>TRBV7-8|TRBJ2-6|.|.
CASSLGRVGRTGANVLTF
TGTGCCAGCAGCTTAGGAAGAGTAGGGAGGACTGGGGCCAACGTCCTGACTTTC
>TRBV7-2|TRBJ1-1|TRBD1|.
CASSTAAGGWGTEAFF
TGTGCCAGCAGCACCGCTGCAGGGGGCTGGGGCACTGAAGCTTTCTTT
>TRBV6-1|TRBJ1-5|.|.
CASSEWGSNQPQHF
TGTGCCAGCAGTGAGTGGGGGAGCAATCAGCCCCAGCATTTT
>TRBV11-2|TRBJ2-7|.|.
CASSPRPGSYEQYF
TGTGCCAGCAGCCCCCGCCCGGGTTCCTACGAGCAGTACTTC
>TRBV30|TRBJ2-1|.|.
CAGHRPGNEQFF
TGTGCCGGCCACAGGCCCGGCAATGAGCAGTTCTTC
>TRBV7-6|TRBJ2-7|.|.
CASSPLPSAEQYF
TGTGCCAGCAGCCCTCTCCCCAGTGCCGAGCAGTACTTC
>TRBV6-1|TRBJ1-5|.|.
CASSEDRGSNQPQHF
TGTGCCAGCAGTGAAGATAGGGGGAGCAATCAGCCCCAGCATTTT
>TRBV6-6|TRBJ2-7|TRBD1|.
CASSDRGSNEQYF
TGTGCCAGCAGTGACAGGGGGAGCAACGAGCAGTACTTC
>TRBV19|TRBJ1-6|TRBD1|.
CASSNRRGQEGSPLHF
TGTGCCAGTAGTAATCGAAGGGGGCAGGAGGGTTCACCCCTCCACTTT
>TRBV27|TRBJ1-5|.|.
CASSSNQGSDQPQHF
TGTGCCAGCAGTTCTAACCAGGGGAGCGATCAGCCCCAGCATTTT
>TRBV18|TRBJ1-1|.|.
CASWALASMNTEAFF
TGTGCCAGCTGGGCACTGGCGAGCATGAACACTGAAGCTTTCTTT
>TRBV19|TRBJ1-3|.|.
CASRKATGTLSGNTIYF
TGTGCCAGTAGGAAAGCTACAGGAACCCTATCTGGAAACACCATATATTTT
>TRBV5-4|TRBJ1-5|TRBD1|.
CASSPGTGGNQPQHF
TGTGCCAGCAGCCCAGGGACAGGGGGCAATCAGCCCCAGCATTTT
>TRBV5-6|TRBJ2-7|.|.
CASSRGFYEQYF
TGTGCCAGCAGCCGAGGATTCTACGAGCAGTACTTC
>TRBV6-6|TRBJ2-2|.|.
CASSYSPNTGELFF
TGTGCCAGCAGTTATTCACCGAACACCGGGGAGCTGTTTTTT
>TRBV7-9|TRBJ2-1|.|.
CASSLTQGFYNEQFF
TGTGCCAGCAGCCTTACTCAGGGTTTCTACAATGAGCAGTTCTTC
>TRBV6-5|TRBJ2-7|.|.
CASSYARSYEQYF
TGTGCCAGCAGTTACGCCCGATCCTACGAGCAGTACTTC
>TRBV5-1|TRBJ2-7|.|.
CASSSEYGGYEQYF
TGCGCCAGCAGTTCTGAGTACGGTGGGTACGAGCAGTACTTC
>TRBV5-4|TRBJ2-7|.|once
CASSSVSHYEQYF
TGTGCCAGCAGCTCCGTTTCCCACTACGAGCAGTACTTC
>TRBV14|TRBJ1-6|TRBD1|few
CASSQGQGLNSPLHF
TGTGCCAGCAGCCAAGGACAGGGATTAAATTCACCCCTCCACTTT
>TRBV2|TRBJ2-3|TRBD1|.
CASSEWTGDVDF
TGTGCCAGCAGTGAATGGACAGGGGACGTCGATTTT
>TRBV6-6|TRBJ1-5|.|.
CASSYSQGWNQPQHF
TGTGCCAGCAGTTACTCACAGGGTTGGAATCAGCCCCAGCATTTT
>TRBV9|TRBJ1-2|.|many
CASSVGSVYGYTF
TGTGCCAGCAGCGTGGGGTCTGTCTATGGCTACACCTTC
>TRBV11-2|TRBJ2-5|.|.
CASSPGGQGGETQYF
TGTGCCAGCAGCCCAGGGGGGCAGGGGGGAGAGACCCAGTACTTC
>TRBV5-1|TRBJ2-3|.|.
CASSLEGSTDTQYF
TGCGCCAGCAGCTTGGAGGGGAGCACAGATACGCAGTATTTT
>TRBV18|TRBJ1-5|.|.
CASSPNDRSNQPQHF
TGTGCCAGCTCACCAAACGACAGGTCCAATCAGCCCCAGCATTTT
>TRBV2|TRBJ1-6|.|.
CASSVQYNYSPLHF
TGTGCCAGCAGTGTTCAGTACAATTATTCACCCCTCCACTTT
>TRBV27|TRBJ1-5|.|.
CASSLQDSNQPQHF
TGTGCCAGCAGTTTACAGGATAGCAATCAGCCCCAGCATTTT
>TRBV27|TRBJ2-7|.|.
CASKATTSYEQYF
TGTGCCAGCAAGGCCACGACCTCCTACGAGCAGTACTTC
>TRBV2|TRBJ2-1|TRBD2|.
CASRKLAGSYNEQFF
TGTGCCAGCAGGAAGCTAGCGGGCTCCTACAATGAGCAGTTCTTC
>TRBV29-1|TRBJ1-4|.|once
CSVYGGDEKLFF
TGCAGCGTTTACGGTGGGGATGAAAAACTGTTTTTT